This TCR beta chain was sequenced during a study of blood T cell repertoires in COVID-19. The wider study: The cDNA or gDNA used as material had been derived from T cells, B-cell-depleted T cells, or PBMCs.

Source study methods: Estimation of nucleated cell counts was performed using reference gene primer amplification. The repertoire was sequenced with immunoSEQ multiplex PCR; TCRdb's copy has only in-frame clones and lacks some. V and J calls and clone size come straight from that table; D and trimming were deduced from the DNA. This table has 120,000 or so clones, about four fifths appearing once. CDR3 length: 16 residues. Unmatched junction bases numbered 8, after V lost 3 bases and J lost 5 bases. Germline CDR1 and CDR2: SGHNT and YYREEE (reference sequence). The material sequenced was peripheral blood. The J gene is TRBJ2-3, the V gene TRBV5-4; 11 positions agree with TRBD1. The source of this sequence is a man in his 60s with acute or convalescent COVID-19. The CDR3 sequence is CASSWPGTGGIDTQYF. For the CDR3, the DNA is TGTGCCAGCAGCTGGCCCGGGACAGGGGGAATAGATACGCAGTATTTT.